Listed below are T cell receptor beta chains from one sample, sequenced in a study of T cell responses to AZD1222 COVID-19 vaccine. Only in-frame clones appear in the TCRdb table, and some are missing; sequencing was by immunoSEQ multiplex PCR. Of over 150,000 clones in the sample, 94% were seen once. The sample was peripheral blood, taken 28 days after the second AZD1222 dose. These receptors originate from an adult who received the AZD1222 COVID-19 vaccine. CDR3s include the opening cysteine and the closing phenylalanine or tryptophan. A D gene is named only where the DNA matches it firmly. Size values are once, few and many counts, or a class for expanded clones, and some rows have none.

v_gene	d_gene	j_gene	abundance	CDR3aa	CDR3nt
TRBV24-1	TRBD1	TRBJ1-2	once	CATRKDRDPNYGYTF	TGTGCCACCAGGAAGGACAGGGATCCTAACTATGGCTACACCTTC
TRBV19	TRBD1	TRBJ2-7	NA	CASSLDRGYEQYF	TGTGCCAGTAGTTTGGACAGGGGCTACGAGCAGTACTTC
TRBV5-4	TRBD1	TRBJ2-6	NA	CASSVVGTGPRGANVLTF	TGTGCCAGCAGCGTAGTAGGGACAGGCCCTCGAGGGGCCAACGTCCTGACTTTC
TRBV7-2	NA	TRBJ1-2	NA	CASSQYDRFYGYTF	TGTGCCAGCAGTCAATACGACAGGTTCTATGGCTACACCTTC
TRBV19	NA	TRBJ1-5	NA	CASSIIANQPQHF	TGTGCCAGTAGTATAATCGCTAATCAGCCCCAGCATTTT
TRBV5-1	NA	TRBJ1-1	NA	CASSLLGGNTEAFF	TGCGCCAGCAGCTTGCTAGGGGGAAACACTGAAGCTTTCTTT
TRBV14	NA	TRBJ2-7	NA	CASSQGLITGGDYEQYF	TGTGCCAGCAGCCAAGGTTTAATAACAGGGGGGGATTACGAGCAGTACTTC
TRBV4-1	TRBD2	TRBJ2-1	NA	CASSQGLAGGNEQFF	TGCGCCAGCAGCCAAGGACTAGCGGGGGGTAATGAGCAGTTCTTC
TRBV11-1	TRBD1	TRBJ2-4	NA	CASSSIRTGRGDIQYF	TGTGCCAGCAGCTCAATAAGGACAGGGCGAGGGGACATTCAGTACTTC
TRBV27	NA	TRBJ1-5	NA	CASSPSQANQPQHF	TGTGCCAGCAGTCCCTCGCAGGCCAATCAGCCCCAGCATTTT
TRBV3-1/TRBV3-2	NA	TRBJ1-5	few	CASSQMGGHQPQHF	TGTGCCAGCAGCCAAATGGGGGGCCATCAGCCCCAGCATTTT
TRBV7-9	NA	TRBJ1-4	NA	CASTLTPEATNEKLFF	TGTGCCAGCACCCTAACCCCAGAGGCAACTAATGAAAAACTGTTTTTT
TRBV19	NA	TRBJ1-1	NA	CASSISVPPTTEAFF	TGTGCCAGTAGTATATCGGTGCCCCCGACCACTGAAGCTTTCTTT
TRBV5-1	TRBD2	TRBJ2-3	NA	CASSLVLAGPVGPDTQYF	TGCGCCAGCAGCTTGGTATTAGCGGGCCCCGTGGGGCCAGATACGCAGTATTTT
TRBV4-1	NA	TRBJ1-3	NA	CASSQPTGSGNTIYF	TGCGCCAGCAGCCAACCGACAGGATCTGGAAACACCATATATTTT
TRBV5-4	NA	TRBJ1-1	NA	CASSLEGVRNTEAFF	TGTGCCAGCAGCTTGGAAGGGGTACGGAACACTGAAGCTTTCTTT
TRBV6-1	NA	TRBJ2-1	NA	CASSVFSTSSYNEQFF	TGTGCCAGCAGTGTTTTTTCCACGAGCTCCTACAATGAGCAGTTCTTC
TRBV11-3	NA	TRBJ2-2	NA	CASSLDPPGTGELFF	TGTGCCAGCAGCTTAGATCCCCCCGGCACCGGGGAGCTGTTTTTT